The 6 T cell receptor beta chains in this list originate from one sample, sequenced in a study of shared clonotypes between healthy human individuals. Naivety among CD8 cells was defined by CD45RO negativity and positive CCR7 selection, thereby excluding terminally differentiated effector memory CD45RA+ cells. Libraries were prepared by immunoSEQ multiplex PCR; TCRdb keeps only in-frame clonotypes and omits some of them. This sample has around 580,000 clones, with about 98% found just once. Sequencing was performed on naive CD8+ T cells sorted from blood. The receptors here all came from a young man in good health.

The rearrangement links TRBV7-9 to TRBJ2-4, with unresolved D. CDR1 and CDR2 (germline): SEHNR, FQNEAQ (reference sequence). Trimming cost V 9 bases and J 2 bases, with 14 bases left between them. The length of the CDR3 is 14 residues. The CDR3 loop is CASTLVGTKNIQYF. Here the CDR3 DNA reads TGTGCCAGTACCCTGGTGGGGACCAAAAACATTCAGTACTTC.

Here the CDR3 reads CASSEVGGIYEQYF. For the CDR3, the DNA is TGTGCCAGCAGTGAAGTTGGGGGGATCTACGAGCAGTACTTC. The chain has TRBV2 and TRBJ2-7, with D possibly TRBD2 on 6 matching bases. The CDR3 is made up of 14 amino acids. Trimming removed 1 base at V and 3 bases at J, with 10 bases between. Looked up from germline, CDR1 is SNHLY and CDR2 is FYNNEI.

The rearrangement joins TRBV13 to TRBJ1-2; TRBD1 might be the D (5 bases). The CDR3 is 13 residues long. Germline V CDR1 and CDR2: PRHDT, FYEKMQ (reference sequence). Trimming left V 4 bases short and J 6 bases short, with 12 bases between. The CDR3 here is CASSSSGPDGYTF. The CDR3 nucleotides read TGTGCCAGCAGCTCCTCAGGGCCGGATGGCTACACCTTC.

This clone was counted once. The V and J genes are TRBV9 and TRBJ2-1, with D perhaps assigned TRBD1 or TRBD2 (5 bases each). Germline CDR1 is SGDLS and CDR2 is YYNGEE. The CDR3 covers 20 residues. V was clipped by 0 bases and J by 6 bases, with 28 bases between them. The CDR3 loop reads CASSVEPSGSWGPEVNEQFF. The CDR3 DNA reads TGTGCCAGCAGCGTAGAACCGAGCGGAAGTTGGGGCCCGGAAGTCAATGAGCAGTTCTTC.

The genes are TRBV7-2 and TRBJ2-3; tentative D call: TRBD2 (5 bases). This CDR3 has 15 residues. Germline V CDR1 and CDR2: SGHTA, FQGNSA. V lost 4 bases and J lost 2, with 13 bases in between. The CDR3, as DNA: TGTGCCAGCAGCTCTCAACGGGAATACACAGATACGCAGTATTTT. Its translation is CASSSQREYTDTQYF.

The chain couples TRBV28 to TRBJ2-3; D might be TRBD2 (5 bases). In germline, CDR1 is MDHEN, CDR2 SYDVKM. The CDR3 length is 21 residues. Trimming left V 4 bases short and J 0 bases short, with 29 bases between. CDR3 nucleotides: TGTGCCAGCAGTTACGAGTTCCGCGTTGAGGGTGGGAAACACAGCACAGATACGCAGTATTTT. This sequence encodes CASSYEFRVEGGKHSTDTQYF.